This TCR beta chain was profiled in a study of control samples from healthy donors and cancer patients. Clones were read by immunoSEQ multiplex PCR, and TCRdb kept only the in-frame ones, dropping some. The repertoire consists of tens of thousands of clones, with approximately 90% occurring once and the leading ten covering 22%. Per the germline V gene, CDR1 is MNHNY and CDR2 is SVGAGI (reference sequence). V dropped 7 bases and J dropped 1; count of bases not matched to a gene: 5. The CDR3 totals 15 residues. The source is a woman in her thirties or forties with head and neck cancer. This chain joins TRBV6-6 and TRBJ1-1, with TRBD1 matching over 11 bases. Material for sequencing was PBMCs. This chain's CDR3 is CASIPGQGGNTEAFF. The CDR3 bases are TGTGCCAGCATTCCGGGACAGGGGGGGAACACTGAAGCTTTCTTT.